The sequence of this T cell receptor (beta chain) was determined in a study of cytomegalovirus exposure and HLA in healthy donors. As for the study in general: Caucasian-associated ancestry cluster membership applied to approximately 80% of approximately 400 genotyped donors.

Study conclusions and caveats: Rates of TCR association differed by HLA locus in a later analysis, with DRB1 highest and HLA-C lowest. The authors later linked a missense DCLRE1C variant to TCR beta V- and J-gene trimming. Later analysis revealed greater clonal expansion in HLA-associated TCR beta chains than in equally common others.

Germline values: CDR1 SGHRS, CDR2 YFSETQ. J was trimmed by 0 bases and V by 6 bases; bases with no gene match: 7. The CDR3 is made up of 15 amino acids. Use of 60 Vbeta and 13 Jbeta primers characterized the PCR. The data were produced by immunoSEQ multiplex PCR, yet TCRdb's version contains in-frame clones alone and is incomplete. Of roughly 160,000 clones in the sample, more than 60% were seen once. With respect to this clone: Antigen specificity is unknown.

V and J are TRBV5-1 and TRBJ2-3; 7 nucleotides line up with TRBD2. Specimen: PBMCs. The clonotype comes from a man aged 35-49 years in good health and CMV-seronegative. Here the CDR3 DNA reads TGCGCCAGCAATTGGGCGGGGGATAGCACAGATACGCAGTATTTT. It yields the protein CASNWAGDSTDTQYF.